This T cell receptor (beta chain) was sequenced in a study of cytomegalovirus exposure and HLA in healthy donors. Study information: The same platform used for the approximately 700 first-cohort repertoires was also used for the 90 to 150 validation repertoires, as a later analysis reported. Whole-study findings and limits: Three of the chains that were CMV-associated were confirmed in vitro to be specific for CMV antigens. The authors enumerated some 170 TCR beta chains as linked to cytomegalovirus. Accounts indicate the classifier identified cytomegalovirus status with strong specificity and sensitivity.

Notes on this clone: The antigen is not known.

The data were produced by immunoSEQ multiplex PCR, yet TCRdb's version contains in-frame clones alone and is incomplete. The top ten clones hold roughly 5.3% of a sample with around 120,000 clones, roughly 88% of them seen once. The CDR3 is made up of 16 amino acids. The rearrangement uses TRBV21-1 and TRBJ1-2. TRBV21-1 is flagged as a pseudogene. The specimen sequenced was PBMCs. The sequence derives from a man between 18 and 29 years old in good health and CMV-seronegative. The CDR3 DNA sequence: TGTGCCAGCAGCAATGAGGGTTGGCGGCTGAACTATGGCTACACCTTC. Translating gives CASSNEGWRLNYGYTF.